This T cell receptor (beta chain) was found in a study of early T cells in non-severe SARS-CoV-2 infection (dated by TCRdb to 2020 to 2022). In the study overall: Because TCR sequencing relied on bulk RNA taken from unsorted whole blood, pairing of alpha and beta chains was not possible.

Set within a cohort of healthcare workers in London, UK, this nested case-control study involved weekly PCR testing of nasopharyngeal swabs along with blood sampling. Healthcare workers were recruited between 23 and 31 March 2020, during the week of the UK lockdown, and were followed weekly for up to roughly 15 weeks. The library was produced with 5' RACE. Sequencer: NextSeq 500. The TCR library protocol attached unique molecular identifiers to individual cDNA molecules to correct for sequencing error and PCR bias. Both TCR alpha and beta chains were sequenced, and tight co-correlation was observed between alpha and beta sequence abundances in each sample. As for the authors' bioinformatics: Decombinator V4 was used to annotate the V gene, J gene and CDR3 of the TCR sequences. Expanded TCRs were defined as changing significantly between any two time points under a Poisson model with p below 0.0001. Abundances of TCRs were expressed as counts per million after normalisation to the total number of TCRs sequenced in each sample. MAIT TCRs were defined by TRAV1-2 paired with TRAJ12, TRAJ20 or TRAJ33, and iNKT TCRs by TRAV10 paired with TRAJ18. A search of VDJdb, accessed on 1 November 2021, was run for TCRs annotated to CMV, EBV and SARS-CoV-2, with TCRs annotated for multiple antigens excluded. Through fastp at Q25 and MiXCR, TCRdb rebuilt clones from the public reads, retaining in-frame beta chains. Rows are combined by CDR3 protein, so each entry shows the most common genes and DNA. The V and J calls were not made by the authors but by TCRdb's processing. This sample has approximately 64,000 distinct CDR3 sequences in its table, and 20% of those were observed once. The ten largest clonotypes hold 16% of the sample.

Worth noting for this clonotype: What this receptor recognizes is not known. No base quality information exists; no much larger clone differs at one position.

What the authors observed across the whole study: VDJdb matching was skewed toward anti-spike CD8 responses and likely underestimated virus-specific expansions by missing private and CD4 specificities.

From the cysteine through the phenylalanine, the CDR3 covers 15 amino acids. The retained sequence is limited to the CDR3, 45 bases, with the frame set at the first base. The germline V gene sets CDR1 to SGHNT and CDR2 to YENEEA. The germline ends are 13 bases apart after V is trimmed by 5 bases and J by 3 bases. This material consisted of whole blood, taken at baseline. This clonotype was obtained from an adult who was a healthcare worker with PCR-confirmed SARS-CoV-2 infection or an uninfected control (not recorded which). The chain was built from TRBV11-3 and TRBJ2-2; the D gene cannot be resolved reliably. The nucleotides are TGTGCCAGCAGCGCCCGGACGCCGGACACCGGGGAGCTGTTTTTT. Translated, this is CASSARTPDTGELFF.